This entry is about one T cell receptor beta chain. This sample is part of a study of T cells after yellow fever vaccination. The overall study: The authors prepared low-cell-number fractions using SMART-Seq v4 Ultra Low Input.

Findings and limits, study-wide: The booster saw the reappearance of most primary-vaccination clones (about 95% CD4, 88% CD8). Although most clonotypes did not, a small share appeared in both CD4 and CD8 compartments.

UMIs and a universal primer site were added when TCR cDNA was made by 5'RACE template switching. TCRdb used MiXCR to reprocess the 5' RACE reads, holding one entry per CDR3 protein. Of around 49,000 distinct CDR3 sequences in the sample, roughly 7.1% were seen once. The V and J ends lost 5 bases and 2 bases respectively, with 13 bases between them. Germline-derived CDR1 and CDR2 are MNHNS and SASEGT. This CDR3 comprises 14 residues. The source was CD8+ T cells not binding an NS4B(214-222) dextramer, sorted from PBMCs, collected 45 days after the yellow fever booster vaccination. The TCR was taken from a man aged 25 to 45 who received the YFV17D yellow fever vaccine. The rearrangement uses TRBV6-1 and TRBJ2-7; a weak D match, TRBD1 (6 bases). The CDR3 DNA follows: TGTGCCAGCAGTCCCCCGGGACACGCCTACGAGCAGTACTTC. Protein product: CASSPPGHAYEQYF.